The 29 T cell receptor beta chains given below trace back to one sample, sequenced in a study of vaccination and CD4 T cells after COVID-19. Their antigens remain unidentified. As for treatment: roughly ten-day PBMC culture with coronavirus spike peptide pools or control peptides (ViraFEST assay). Cultured CD4+ T cell DNA underwent sequencing with the Oncomine TCR Beta short-read assay. MiXCR, run by TCRdb on the PCR reads, gives a single entry per CDR3 protein. The top ten hold roughly 15% of the sample, which has around 15,000 distinct CDR3 sequences, about 33% seen once. Sequencing was carried out using cultured CD4+ T cells from blood. The receptor set was obtained from a human donor with COVID-19.

In this sample, this clonotype turned up a few times. V is TRBV6-1 and J is TRBJ1-5, with 8 bases lining up with TRBD1. The CDR3 is 13 residues long. The junction had 0 bases not matched to a gene; V was cut back by 6 bases and J by 2 bases. Germline V gene sequence: CDR1 MNHNS, CDR2 SASEGT. CDR3 in DNA: TGTGCCAGCAGGACAGGGGGCAATCAGCCCCAGCATTTT. This codes for CASRTGGNQPQHF.

The chain carries TRBV18 and TRBJ2-3; 10 positions match TRBD2. V lost 6 bases to trimming and J lost 0 bases; unmatched junction nucleotides: 6. The CDR3 has 16 residues. The germline V gene encodes CDR1 KGHSH and CDR2 LQKENI. This chain's CDR3 is CASSTLAGPSTDTQYF. CDR3 sequence (DNA): TGTGCCAGCTCGACACTAGCGGGGCCTAGCACAGATACGCAGTATTTT.

This clonotype was counted between two and nine times. The J gene is TRBJ2-5, the V gene TRBV2; 8 positions match TRBD1. The germline V gene encodes CDR1 SNHLY and CDR2 FYNNEI. The junction had 6 bases not matched to a gene; V was cut back by 10 bases and J by 5 bases. The CDR3 consists of 12 residues. The CDR3 protein is CAIRYRGETQYF. DNA for the CDR3: TGTGCCATCCGCTACAGGGGGGAGACCCAGTACTTC.

The chain is built from TRBV19 and TRBJ2-5; no clear D. The CDR3 contains 13 residues. Per the germline V gene, CDR1 is LNHDA and CDR2 is SQIVND (reference sequence). The ends were cut back, 6 bases at V and 7 bases at J, with 15 bases in the middle. DNA of the CDR3: TGTGCCAGTAGCTCTGGAAGGGTGGGGACCCAGTACTTC. The encoded protein is CASSSGRVGTQYF.

The CDR3 reads CASSLGTGWTEAFF. The CDR3 DNA follows: TGTGCCAGCAGCTTAGGAACAGGGTGGACTGAAGCTTTCTTT. V and J are TRBV7-2 and TRBJ1-1; weak D call: TRBD1 (6 bases). Germline V CDR1 and CDR2: SGHTA, FQGNSA. This CDR3 spans 14 amino acids. V shed 1 base and J shed 5 bases, with 11 bases lying between them.

This chain uses TRBV19 with TRBJ1-2; D not certain. CDR1 and CDR2 from the germline V gene are LNHDA and SQIVND (reference sequence). The CDR3 sequence is 15 residues long. Trimming cost V 6 bases and J 1 base, with 15 bases left between them. CDR3 amino acids: CASSPQERVNYGYTF. The CDR3 bases are TGTGCCAGTAGCCCCCAGGAGAGGGTTAACTATGGCTACACCTTC. Using reference TRBV19 and TRBJ1-2 for the parts outside the CDR3, the full variable domain is DGGITQSPKYLFRKEGQNVTLSCEQNLNHDAMYWYRQDPGQGLRLIYYSQIVNDFQKGDIAEGYSVSREKKESFPLTVTSAQKNPTAFYLCASSPQERVNYGYTFGSGTRLTVV.

The chain employs TRBV19 and TRBJ1-6; D possibly corresponds to TRBD1 (5 bases). Deletions cut 2 bases from V and 10 bases from J, with 12 bases between. The CDR3 extends over 14 amino acids. Germline V gene lookup returns CDR1 LNHDA and CDR2 SQIVND (reference sequence). CDR3 DNA sequence: TGTGCCAGTAGTATAACAGGCCTTGGCTCACCCCTCCACTTT. Protein product: CASSITGLGSPLHF.

J is TRBJ2-2 and V is TRBV5-1; D perhaps matches TRBD1 (6 bases). Germline V gene lookup returns CDR1 SGHRS and CDR2 YFSETQ. The CDR3 has 13 residues. Trimming took off 0 bases at V and 6 bases at J, with 6 bases between the two ends. CDR3 residues: CASSLGGPGELFF. The CDR3, as DNA: TGCGCCAGCAGCTTGGGGGGGCCCGGGGAGCTGTTTTTT.

The rearrangement links TRBV6-2 or TRBV6-3 to TRBJ2-3; D is ambiguous. CDR1 MNHEY and CDR2 SVGEGT come from the germline V gene. Trimming took off 6 bases at V and 4 bases at J, with 20 bases between the two ends. This CDR3 has 16 residues. CDR3 sequence: CASSLGKTGTADTQYF. DNA for the CDR3: TGTGCCAGCAGCCTCGGAAAGACGGGCACGGCAGATACGCAGTATTTT.

V is TRBV6-2 or TRBV6-3 and J is TRBJ2-7; 8 bases are a match to TRBD2. Germline lookup yields CDR1 MNHEY and CDR2 SVGEGT. The CDR3 sequence is 14 residues long. V was pared by 11 bases and J by 5 bases, with 14 bases of the junction left unmatched. The CDR3 sequence is CAAQVPGRGDEQYF. The CDR3, as DNA: TGTGCCGCCCAAGTCCCGGGGCGGGGGGACGAGCAGTACTTC.

The V gene is TRBV18, the J gene TRBJ2-3; D tentatively reads TRBD1 or TRBD2 (6 bases each). V lost 2 bases and J 4 bases, leaving 16 bases between the germline ends. CDR3 size: 16 residues. The germline V gene has CDR1 KGHSH and CDR2 LQKENI. CDR3 coding DNA: TGTGCCAGCTCACCATATAGGCCGGGGGCGCCAGATACGCAGTATTTT. Encoded protein: CASSPYRPGAPDTQYF.

The J gene is TRBJ1-5, the V gene TRBV7-2; D might be TRBD1 (5 bases). CDR3 length: 13 residues. Germline V lookup: CDR1 SGHTA, CDR2 FQGNSA. Trimming took 1 base from V and 6 from J, leaving 7 bases between them. The CDR3 reads CASSLDGGQPQHF. CDR3 sequence (DNA): TGTGCCAGCAGCTTAGATGGGGGTCAGCCCCAGCATTTT.

The rearrangement uses TRBV12-3 or TRBV12-4 and TRBJ1-3; 7 bases match TRBD1. V dropped 6 bases and J dropped 3; count of bases not matched to a gene: 5. The CDR3 sequence is 14 residues long. CDR3 sequence (DNA): TGTGCCAGCAGGACAGGGAAACGTGGAAACACCATATATTTT. This translates into CASRTGKRGNTIYF.

This clonotype was picked up a small number of times. This chain connects TRBV6-1 to TRBJ2-3, with D uncertain. The length of the CDR3 is 11 residues. The V gene lost 8 bases and the J gene lost 2 bases, with 5 bases spanning the gap. The germline gives CDR1 MNHNS, CDR2 SASEGT. The DNA for the CDR3 is TGTGCCAGCGCCGCCACAGATACGCAGTATTTT. It codes for CASAATDTQYF.

The CDR3 nucleotides are TGTGCCATCAGTGGGGGACAGGGCATGGATGAGCAGTTCTTC. Translation: CAISGGQGMDEQFF. The chain uses TRBV10-3 and TRBJ2-1; TRBD1 agrees at 9 bases. CDR3 length: 14 residues. With 4 bases clipped from V and 8 bases from J, the junction kept 6 bases outside the gene matches. The germline V gene encodes CDR1 ENHRY and CDR2 SYGVKD.

The chain employs TRBV6-4 and TRBJ2-1; D not resolved. The germline V gene encodes CDR1 MRHNA and CDR2 SNTAGT. This CDR3 is built from 13 residues. Trimming shortened V by 4 bases and J by 8 bases, and 12 bases separated the two germline ends. The chain's CDR3 is CASSVGESYEQFF. Written as DNA, the CDR3 is TGTGCCAGCAGTGTGGGTGAGAGCTATGAGCAGTTCTTC.

This clonotype was counted a few times. The J gene is TRBJ1-2, the V gene TRBV19; D is unresolved. This CDR3 comprises 13 residues. Germline CDR1 and CDR2: LNHDA and SQIVND (reference sequence). V gave up 3 bases and J gave up 8 bases, with 13 bases separating them. In DNA, the CDR3 is TGTGCCAGTAGTATTTTGGGGAATTCGGGCTACACCTTC. Translation gives CASSILGNSGYTF.

V is TRBV20-1 and J is TRBJ2-3; 11 positions match TRBD1. The ends lost 6 bases at V and 3 bases at J; junction bases unmatched: 8. The CDR3 sequence is 15 residues long. Germline-derived CDR1 and CDR2 are DFQATT and SNEGSKA (reference sequence). Written as DNA, the CDR3 is TGCAGTGCAGGGGGACAGGGGGGGCGAACAGATACGCAGTATTTT. Amino acids: CSAGGQGGRTDTQYF.

This rearrangement joins TRBV2 to TRBJ2-7; 10 nucleotides line up with TRBD1. The CDR3 consists of 14 residues. Germline CDR1 is SNHLY and CDR2 is FYNNEI. V dropped 4 bases and J dropped 4; count of bases not matched to a gene: 4. CDR3 nucleotide sequence: TGTGCCAGCAGTGGTAGGACAGGGGGTTACGAGCAGTACTTC. It encodes CASSGRTGGYEQYF.

This sequence joins TRBV4-1 and TRBJ1-4; 7 nucleotides align to TRBD1. Germline V lookup: CDR1 MGHRA, CDR2 YSYEKL. CDR3 length equals 15 residues. The V segment lost 4 bases and the J segment 6 bases; nucleotides outside the gene matches: 8. The CDR3 coding sequence is TGCGCCAGCAGCCTCCCGACAGGGTTACATGAAAAACTGTTTTTT. It yields the protein CASSLPTGLHEKLFF.

The gene calls are TRBV7-6 and TRBJ2-2, with 9 positions matching TRBD1. The germline CDR1 and CDR2 sequences are SGHVS and FNYEAQ. V lost 5 bases to trimming and J lost 3 bases; unmatched junction nucleotides: 10. The CDR3 runs 17 residues. CDR3: CASSLRTGEVDTGELFF. The CDR3 nucleotides are TGTGCCAGCAGCCTCCGGACAGGGGAGGTCGACACCGGGGAGCTGTTTTTT. The entire variable domain, with the rest obtained from reference TRBV7-6 and TRBJ2-2, is as follows: GAGVSQSPRYKVTKRGQDVALRCDPISGHVSLYWYRQALGQGPEFLTYFNYEAQQDKSGLPNDRFSAERPEGSISTLTIQRTEQRDSAMYRCASSLRTGEVDTGELFFGEGSRLTVL.

V is TRBV20-1 and J is TRBJ2-2, with D possibly being TRBD1 (5 bases). The ends were cut back, 5 bases at V and 2 bases at J, with 9 bases in the middle. The CDR3 has 13 residues. CDR1 is DFQATT, CDR2 SNEGSKA, per germline (reference sequence). The CDR3 DNA is TGCAGTGCTCCCACAGGAAACACCGGGGAGCTGTTTTTT. Encoded protein: CSAPTGNTGELFF.

V is TRBV7-2 and J is TRBJ2-7, with unresolved D. The CDR3 is 15 amino acids. Germline assignment: CDR1 SGHTA and CDR2 FQGNSA. The ends were cut back, 2 bases at V and 4 bases at J, with 15 bases in the middle. The CDR3 DNA sequence: TGTGCCAGCAGCTTAACCCATCGATCACAATACGAGCAGTACTTC. Translation: CASSLTHRSQYEQYF.

The sample holds a few counts of this clonotype. The chain employs TRBV6-5 and TRBJ2-2; 10 nucleotides agree with TRBD1. The CDR3 has 18 residues. Germline CDR1 MNHEY, CDR2 SVGAGI. With V trimmed by 2 bases and J by 3 bases, 9 bases remained unmatched. CDR3 coding DNA: TGTGCCAGCAGTTACCAGTTCCCCGACAGGGGGCACACCGGGGAGCTGTTTTTT. Its translation is CASSYQFPDRGHTGELFF.

This clonotype has a handful of counts. The chain employs TRBV6-5 and TRBJ1-2; no definite D call. Deletions cut 0 bases from V and 0 bases from J, with 8 bases between. The V gene's germline CDR1 is MNHEY and CDR2 SVGAGI. The CDR3 is 15 residues long. The CDR3 DNA reads TGTGCCAGCAGTTACTCGCCGATTACTAACTATGGCTACACCTTC. Amino acids: CASSYSPITNYGYTF.

The chain uses TRBV11-1 and TRBJ2-7; either TRBD1 or TRBD2 may fit D (6 bases each). The CDR3 contains 14 residues. The V end lost 5 bases, the J end lost 3 bases, and 14 bases lay between the germline ends. Germline V CDR1 and CDR2: SGHAT, FQDESV (reference sequence). The CDR3 sequence: CASSRGTPLYEQYF. CDR3 coding DNA: TGTGCCAGCAGCCGGGGGACACCCCTCTACGAGCAGTACTTC.

The CDR3 loop is CASTPTLPTDTQYF. The CDR3 nucleotides are TGTGCCAGCACCCCCACCCTACCCACAGATACGCAGTATTTT. The V call is TRBV7-2, the J call TRBJ2-3; D not resolved. The CDR3 is 14 amino acids. The germline V gene has CDR1 SGHTA and CDR2 FQGNSA. The V and J ends lost 7 bases and 2 bases respectively, with 13 bases between them.

This clonotype was recorded only once. This chain uses TRBV5-1 with TRBJ1-6; 9 nucleotides match TRBD1. The V gene end was trimmed by 4 bases and the J gene end by 0 bases; junction bases not matched to a gene: 17. CDR3 size: 21 residues. Looked up from germline, CDR1 is SGHRS and CDR2 is YFSETQ. DNA of the CDR3: TGCGCCAGCAGCGGGCGAAATTTAGGACAGGGGTCCCGCTCCTATAATTCACCCCTCCACTTT. This encodes CASSGRNLGQGSRSYNSPLHF.

The rearrangement uses TRBV6-5 and TRBJ2-1, with 8 bases identical to TRBD2. Per germline, CDR1 MNHEY and CDR2 SVGAGI. The CDR3 has 18 residues. V gave up 2 bases and J gave up 5 bases; unmatched junction bases: 14. CDR3 in amino acids: CASSYHRGSGGLNNEQFF. The CDR3 DNA follows: TGTGCCAGCAGTTACCACCGGGGGAGCGGGGGACTAAACAATGAGCAGTTCTTC.